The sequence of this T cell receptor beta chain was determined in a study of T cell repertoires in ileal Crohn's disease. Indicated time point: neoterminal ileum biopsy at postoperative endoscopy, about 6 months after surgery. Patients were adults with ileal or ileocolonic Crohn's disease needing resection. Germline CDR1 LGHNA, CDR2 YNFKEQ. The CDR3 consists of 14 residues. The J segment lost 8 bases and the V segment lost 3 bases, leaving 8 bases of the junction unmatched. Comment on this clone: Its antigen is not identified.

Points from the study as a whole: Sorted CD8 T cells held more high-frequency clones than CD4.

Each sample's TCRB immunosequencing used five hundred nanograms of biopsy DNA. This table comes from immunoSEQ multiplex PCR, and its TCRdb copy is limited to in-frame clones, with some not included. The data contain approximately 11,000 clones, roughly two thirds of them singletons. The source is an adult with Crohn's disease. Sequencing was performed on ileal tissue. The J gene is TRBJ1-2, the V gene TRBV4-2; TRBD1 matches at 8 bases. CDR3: CASSQDREVDGYTF. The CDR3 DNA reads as TGTGCCAGCAGCCAGGACAGGGAGGTTGACGGCTACACCTTC.